These 19 T cell receptor beta chains came from one sample sequenced in a study of CD8 T cells in Susac syndrome. Random hexamers were used to reverse transcribe an amount of 0.5 to 1 ug RNA. One entry per CDR3 protein results from TCRdb running MiXCR on the immunoSEQ multiplex PCR reads. The sample includes some 200,000 distinct CDR3 sequences, approximately 95% of them seen just once. Material: CD8+ T cells from PBMCs. The receptors were sampled from a human donor with Susac syndrome.

The rearrangement uses TRBV6-5 and TRBJ2-2; D might be TRBD1 (5 bases). V was shortened by 0 bases and J by 0 bases, with 14 bases between the two germline ends. Germline CDR1 is MNHEY and CDR2 is SVGAGI. The CDR3 runs 18 residues. CDR3 loop: CASSYSLVRASNTGELFF. The CDR3 DNA sequence: TGTGCCAGCAGTTACTCGTTGGTCAGGGCTTCGAACACCGGGGAGCTGTTTTTT.

The chain employs TRBV27 and TRBJ2-7; 7 bases are a match to TRBD1. The CDR3 runs 13 residues. CDR1 is MNHEY, CDR2 SMNVEV, per germline (reference sequence). V shed 3 bases, J shed 2 bases, and the junction held 1 base outside the gene matches. This CDR3 is CASSFTGAYEQYF. The CDR3 DNA reads as TGTGCCAGCAGTTTCACAGGGGCCTACGAGCAGTACTTC.

V usage is TRBV30 and J usage is TRBJ2-7, with 9 nucleotides matching TRBD1. With 4 bases clipped from V and 2 bases from J, the junction kept 3 bases outside the gene matches. Germline V CDR1 and CDR2: GTSNPN, SVGIG (reference sequence). This CDR3 comprises 13 residues. The CDR3 loop is CAWTGTGTYEQYF. CDR3 nucleotide sequence: TGTGCCTGGACCGGGACAGGGACCTACGAGCAGTACTTC.

The chain is built from TRBV18 and TRBJ1-2; 8 positions agree with TRBD1. The germline V gene encodes CDR1 KGHSH and CDR2 LQKENI. V dropped 5 bases and J dropped 4; count of bases not matched to a gene: 12. CDR3 length equals 16 residues. CDR3 sequence reads: CASSSDTGQGGYGYTF. The CDR3 nucleotides are TGTGCCAGCTCATCCGACACAGGACAGGGCGGCTATGGCTACACCTTC.

This clonotype was picked up one time. The V gene is TRBV25-1, the J gene TRBJ2-7, with a tentative D call TRBD2 (5 bases). CDR3 length: 12 residues. V was cut by 8 bases and J by 3 bases, with 11 bases left in between. CDR1 MGHDK and CDR2 SYGVNS come from the germline V gene. The CDR3 sequence: CASEAAGYEQYF. The CDR3 DNA is TGTGCCAGCGAAGCGGCGGGCTACGAGCAGTACTTC.

In DNA, the CDR3 is TGTGCCAGCAGCTTAGAGGAGGGTTACGCTTTCTTT. Translation: CASSLEEGYAFF. The V and J genes are TRBV7-9 and TRBJ1-1; D unresolved. This CDR3 region has 12 residues. Germline V gene sequence: CDR1 SEHNR, CDR2 FQNEAQ (reference sequence). The ends were cut back, 1 base at V and 11 bases at J, with 11 bases in the middle.

The V call is TRBV7-9, the J call TRBJ2-7, with no clear D. The CDR3 spans 14 residues. V shed 2 bases and J shed 3 bases, with 11 bases lying between them. Germline V gene data show CDR1 as SEHNR and CDR2 as FQNEAQ (reference sequence). CDR3 DNA: TGTGCCAGCAGCTTACAGGAACGGTACTACGAGCAGTACTTC. It specifies CASSLQERYYEQYF.

The chain employs TRBV15 and TRBJ2-2; a weak D match, TRBD2 (7 bases). CDR3 length: 14 amino acids. V shed 6 bases and J shed 7 bases, with 15 bases lying between them. Looked up from germline, CDR1 is LNHNV and CDR2 is YYDKDF (reference sequence). DNA for the CDR3: TGTGCCACCAGGCCTCAGGGGAGGGACGGGGAGCTGTTTTTT. Translating it yields CATRPQGRDGELFF.

The rearrangement joins TRBV30 to TRBJ1-2; D not resolved. Trimming took off 8 bases at V and 4 bases at J, with 11 bases between the two ends. In germline, CDR1 is GTSNPN, CDR2 SVGIG (reference sequence). There are 11 residues in the CDR3. DNA of the CDR3: TGTGCCGGAGTCGGAGGCTATGGCTACACCTTC. This codes for CAGVGGYGYTF.

The chain combines TRBV5-1 with TRBJ2-3, with a tentative D call TRBD1 (6 bases). The V end lost 0 bases, the J end lost 2 bases, and 13 bases lay between the germline ends. CDR3 length: 16 amino acids. CDR1 is SGHRS and CDR2 is YFSETQ in the germline V gene. Here the CDR3 DNA reads TGCGCCAGCAGCTTGGTTGCGAGGGGGACCACAGATACGCAGTATTTT. It yields the protein CASSLVARGTTDTQYF.

V is TRBV9 and J is TRBJ2-1, with 12 bases matching TRBD2. This CDR3 is 16 amino acids long. J was trimmed by 5 bases and V by 4 bases; bases with no gene match: 7. Germline V lookup: CDR1 SGDLS, CDR2 YYNGEE. DNA of the CDR3: TGTGCCAGCAGCTCGACTAGCGGGAGTAGTCACAATGAGCAGTTCTTC. Translated, it gives CASSSTSGSSHNEQFF.

This rearrangement joins TRBV7-2 to TRBJ2-1; the D call may be TRBD1 or TRBD2 (5 bases each). Trimming took 2 bases from V and 9 from J, leaving 14 bases between them. The CDR3 is 14 residues long. Per the germline V gene, CDR1 is SGHTA and CDR2 is FQGNSA. The CDR3 region has the DNA TGTGCCAGCAGCTTACTACCCCCAGGGACTGAGCAGTTCTTC. This codes for CASSLLPPGTEQFF.

The chain carries TRBV13 and TRBJ2-1; 9 nucleotides line up with TRBD2. The CDR3 covers 16 residues. Germline lookup yields CDR1 PRHDT and CDR2 FYEKMQ (reference sequence). V lost 5 bases to trimming and J lost 4 bases; unmatched junction nucleotides: 9. CDR3 protein: CASSIAGAVLYNEQFF. CDR3 coding DNA: TGTGCCAGCAGCATAGCGGGGGCCGTACTTTACAATGAGCAGTTCTTC.

The J gene is TRBJ1-2, the V gene TRBV20-1; perhaps TRBD1 as D (6 bases). With 3 bases removed from V and 1 base from J, the gap between germline ends came to 30 bases. CDR1 and CDR2 (germline): DFQATT, SNEGSKA (reference sequence). The CDR3 contains 20 residues. The CDR3 DNA follows: TGCAGTGCTAGGGCGACCGGGACAAGCTTCGAAACGTCTAATAACTATGGCTACACCTTC. Its translation: CSARATGTSFETSNNYGYTF.

The chain links TRBV20-1 to TRBJ1-1; 8 bases line up with TRBD1. Unmatched junction bases numbered 12, after V lost 0 bases and J lost 3 bases. This CDR3 contains 17 residues. Per germline, CDR1 DFQATT and CDR2 SNEGSKA (reference sequence). CDR3 sequence (DNA): TGCAGTGCTAGAGACCCGGCGGGCAGGGGGCGAGACACTGAAGCTTTCTTT. Its translation is CSARDPAGRGRDTEAFF.

The chain couples TRBV14 to TRBJ2-1; TRBD2 matches 12 bases. This CDR3 comprises 18 residues. V lost 0 bases and J lost 0; bases outside the gene matches: 3. Germline CDR1 reads SGHDN; CDR2 reads FVKESK. CDR3 in amino acids: CASSQDLAGGSSYNEQFF. The CDR3 coding sequence is TGTGCCAGCAGCCAAGATCTAGCGGGAGGGTCCTCCTACAATGAGCAGTTCTTC.

This sequence joins TRBV2 and TRBJ1-2; D is unresolved. Trimming removed 1 base from V and 4 bases from J, with 7 bases in between. The CDR3 has 13 amino acids. Germline values: CDR1 SNHLY, CDR2 FYNNEI. In DNA form, the CDR3 reads TGTGCCAGCAGTGAAGGATCAGGCTATGGCTACACCTTC. It codes for CASSEGSGYGYTF.

This clonotype was seen once. This chain connects TRBV28 to TRBJ2-1; 12 bases match TRBD1. Trimming cost V 5 bases and J 7 bases; bases outside gene matches: 9. The CDR3 loop spans 16 amino acids. CDR1 and CDR2 from the germline V gene are MDHEN and SYDVKM. CDR3 DNA: TGTGCCAGCAGTGCCCTGGGACAGGGGGCGCGTAATGAGCAGTTCTTC. Its translation is CASSALGQGARNEQFF.

The chain links TRBV5-1 to TRBJ2-5; a weak D match, TRBD2 (5 bases). This CDR3 contains 13 residues. Germline loops: CDR1 SGHRS, CDR2 YFSETQ. Trimming shortened V by 4 bases and J by 4 bases, and 11 bases separated the two germline ends. The DNA for the CDR3 is TGCGCCAGCAGCCCGGCGGGCCTAGAGACCCAGTACTTC. Translation: CASSPAGLETQYF.